This T cell receptor beta chain emerged from a study of blood T cells in healthy people across ages. Findings of the study overall: Getting older went along with TCR beta diversity per million T cells dropping roughly linearly.

Alongside a J-beta primer mix, a sample-barcoded 5' primer served in a second PCR lasting roughly 6 to 11 cycles. Using its own MiXCR run on the 5' RACE reads, TCRdb lists one record per CDR3 protein. The sample consists of around 1.5 million distinct CDR3 sequences, around 35% of them appearing once. This clonotype was detected many times. Its specificity is unknown. This clonotype originated in a woman in her 30s in good health. The sequenced material came from blood.

The DNA of the CDR3 is TGTGCCAGCAGCCCTAGAGGCGGCTACGAGCAGTACTTC. Its protein product is CASSPRGGYEQYF. This rearrangement joins TRBV27 to TRBJ2-7; no clear D. CDR1 and CDR2 from the germline V gene are MNHEY and SMNVEV (reference sequence). The CDR3 loop spans 13 amino acids. Trimming pared 6 bases from V and 3 bases from J, leaving 12 bases between.